The TCR beta chain under discussion was sequenced for a study of early T cells in non-severe SARS-CoV-2 infection (dated by TCRdb to the early 2020s). The study in broad terms: Because TCR sequencing relied on bulk RNA taken from unsorted whole blood, pairing of alpha and beta chains was not possible.

The study was a case-control design nested within a healthcare worker cohort in London, UK, with weekly nasopharyngeal swab PCR tests and blood sampling. Healthcare workers were enrolled in the week of the UK lockdown, from 23 to 31 March 2020, and were followed every week for up to roughly 16 weeks. Study-wide findings and limitations: Matching against VDJdb was skewed toward anti-spike CD8 responses, likely underestimated virus-specific expansions, and missed private and CD4 specificities.

Libraries were built with 5' RACE. This sample was sequenced with a NextSeq 500. Unique molecular identifiers were attached to individual cDNA molecules in the TCR library protocol so that sequencing error and PCR bias could be corrected. Sequencing covered both TCR alpha and beta chains, and within each sample the abundances of alpha and beta sequences were tightly co-correlated. As for the authors' bioinformatics: Decombinator V4 was used to annotate TCR sequences for V gene, J gene and CDR3. TCRs were defined as expanded if a significant change between any two time points was detected under a Poisson model with p below 0.0001. TCR abundances were normalised to the total number of TCRs sequenced in each sample and reported as counts per million. MAIT TCRs were defined by TRAV1-2 paired with TRAJ12, TRAJ20 or TRAJ33, and iNKT TCRs by TRAV10 paired with TRAJ18. VDJdb, accessed 1 November 2021, was searched for CMV, EBV and SARS-CoV-2 annotated TCRs, excluding TCRs annotated for multiple antigens. TCRdb cleaned the public reads at Q25 with fastp, built clones with MiXCR and kept in-frame beta chains. Each entry is one CDR3 protein sequence, shown with its most common DNA and genes. The V and J calls were not made by the authors but by TCRdb's processing. Here the sample has about 100,000 distinct CDR3 sequences; around 10% occur a single time. The biggest ten clones account for about 8% of the sample.

This clonotype was recorded many times. No antigen is known for it. Base-call qualities are not available, and no considerably larger clone is one nucleotide away. For CDR1 and CDR2, the germline V gene lists SGHTA and FQGNSA. Trimming takes 2 bases off V and 1 base off J; junction bases not matched to a gene: 9. Inclusive of the bounding cysteine and phenylalanine, the CDR3 is 19 residues long. Only the CDR3 portion is preserved as DNA: 57 bases, with reading frame beginning at the first base. This clonotype originated in an adult who was a healthcare worker with PCR-confirmed SARS-CoV-2 infection or an uninfected control (not recorded which). Source material: whole blood. This chain joins TRBV7-2 to TRBJ2-2, with 11 bases matching TRBD2. The DNA sequence is as follows: TGTGCCAGCAGCTTACCCCTGACTAGCGGGAAACGGAACACCGGGGAGCTGTTTTTT. It specifies CASSLPLTSGKRNTGELFF.